These 7 T cell receptor beta chains share one sample of origin, sequenced in a study of cytomegalovirus exposure and HLA in healthy donors. Only in-frame clones appear in the TCRdb table, and some are missing; sequencing was by immunoSEQ multiplex PCR. The data show 150,000 to 200,000 clones, approximately 96% seen once. The specimen was PBMCs. The receptors were sampled from a woman between 18 and 29 years old in good health and CMV-seronegative.

This chain joins TRBV6-1 and TRBJ1-1; a weak D match, TRBD1 (5 bases). CDR3 length equals 13 residues. Trimming shortened V by 6 bases and J by 5 bases, and 13 bases separated the two germline ends. Germline loops: CDR1 MNHNS, CDR2 SASEGT. The CDR3 sequence is CASSSGFETEAFF. CDR3 nucleotide sequence: TGTGCCAGCAGCTCAGGGTTTGAAACTGAAGCTTTCTTT.

The chain recombines TRBV29-1 with TRBJ1-1; a possible D gene is TRBD1 (6 bases). The CDR3 has 13 amino acids. Germline V lookup: CDR1 SQVTM, CDR2 ANQGSEA. V dropped 7 bases and J dropped 2 bases, with 14 bases sitting between them. As DNA, the CDR3 is TGCAGCGCCTTAGACAGGATAAACACTGAAGCTTTCTTT. Its protein is CSALDRINTEAFF.

The CDR3 nucleotides read TGTGCCAGCAGTGGGACTGGTGGGTCGGCCACTGAAGCTTTCTTT. Its protein product is CASSGTGGSATEAFF. This chain connects TRBV2 to TRBJ1-1; D call uncertain. The V gene lost 4 bases and the J gene lost 4 bases, with 16 bases spanning the gap. The CDR3 runs to 15 residues. Germline V gene sequence: CDR1 SNHLY, CDR2 FYNNEI.

This rearrangement joins TRBV5-1 to TRBJ2-3; 9 nucleotides align to TRBD2. V was clipped by 0 bases and J by 2 bases; unmatched bases: 7. The CDR3 covers 17 residues. The germline CDR1 and CDR2 sequences are SGHRS and YFSETQ. The CDR3 protein is CASSLALAGAVTDTQYF. The CDR3 DNA is TGCGCCAGCAGCTTGGCATTAGCGGGAGCCGTCACAGATACGCAGTATTTT.

The chain recombines TRBV4-3 with TRBJ2-1; 11 bases agree with TRBD2. V dropped 4 bases and J dropped 2; count of bases not matched to a gene: 13. The CDR3 is 19 residues long. Germline CDR1 reads LGHNA; CDR2 reads YSLEER. CDR3 sequence: CASSPPGTSGLTPYNEQFF. CDR3 sequence (DNA): TGCGCCAGCAGCCCACCCGGGACTAGCGGTTTAACCCCCTACAATGAGCAGTTCTTC.

The chain joins TRBV4-1 to TRBJ2-1, with TRBD2 as a possible D gene (7 bases). Trimming pared 4 bases from V and 4 bases from J, leaving 20 bases between. The CDR3 totals 17 residues. Germline V CDR1 and CDR2: MGHRA, YSYEKL. The CDR3 DNA follows: TGCGCCAGCAGCCTAAGGGAACGGGGGGCCCAATACAATGAGCAGTTCTTC. It translates to CASSLRERGAQYNEQFF.

The rearrangement links TRBV30 to TRBJ2-1; 9 nucleotides match TRBD2. The V and J ends lost 4 bases and 1 base, in that order; junction bases with no gene match: 11. The germline V gene encodes CDR1 GTSNPN and CDR2 SVGIG (reference sequence). This CDR3 spans 17 amino acids. The CDR3 spells CAWTRAGGPLSYNEQFF. The CDR3 region has the DNA TGTGCCTGGACCCGGGCGGGGGGGCCCCTATCCTACAATGAGCAGTTCTTC.